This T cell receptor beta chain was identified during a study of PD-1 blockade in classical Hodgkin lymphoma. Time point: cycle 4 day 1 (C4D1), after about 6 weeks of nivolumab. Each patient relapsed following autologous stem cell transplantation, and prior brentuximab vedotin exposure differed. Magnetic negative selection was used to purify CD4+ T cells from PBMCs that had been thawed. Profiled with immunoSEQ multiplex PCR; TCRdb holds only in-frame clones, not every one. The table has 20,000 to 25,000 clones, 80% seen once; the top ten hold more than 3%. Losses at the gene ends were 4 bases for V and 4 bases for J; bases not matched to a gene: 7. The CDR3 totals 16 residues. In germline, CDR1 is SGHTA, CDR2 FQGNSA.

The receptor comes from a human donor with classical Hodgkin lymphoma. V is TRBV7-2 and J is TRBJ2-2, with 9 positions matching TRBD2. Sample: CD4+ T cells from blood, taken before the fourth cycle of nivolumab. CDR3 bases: TGTGCCAGCAGCTCCTCGACTAGCGGATTCACCGGGGAGCTGTTTTTT. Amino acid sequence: CASSSSTSGFTGELFF.